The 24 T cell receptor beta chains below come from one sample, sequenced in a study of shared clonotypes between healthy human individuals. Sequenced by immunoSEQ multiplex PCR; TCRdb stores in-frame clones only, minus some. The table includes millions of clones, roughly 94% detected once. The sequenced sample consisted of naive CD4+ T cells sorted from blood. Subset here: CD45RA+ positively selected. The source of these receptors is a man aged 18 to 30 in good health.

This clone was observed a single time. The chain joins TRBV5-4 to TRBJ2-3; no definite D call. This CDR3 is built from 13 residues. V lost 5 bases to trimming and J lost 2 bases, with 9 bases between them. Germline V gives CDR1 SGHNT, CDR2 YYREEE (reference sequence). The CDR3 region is CASSLPTTDTQYF. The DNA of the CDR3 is TGTGCCAGCAGTTTACCCACCACAGATACGCAGTATTTT.

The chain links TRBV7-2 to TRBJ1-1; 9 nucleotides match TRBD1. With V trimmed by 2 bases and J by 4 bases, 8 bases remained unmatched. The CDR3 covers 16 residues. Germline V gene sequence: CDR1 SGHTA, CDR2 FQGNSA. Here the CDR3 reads CASSLTGTGSGTEAFF. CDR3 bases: TGTGCCAGCAGCTTAACCGGGACAGGGTCTGGCACTGAAGCTTTCTTT.

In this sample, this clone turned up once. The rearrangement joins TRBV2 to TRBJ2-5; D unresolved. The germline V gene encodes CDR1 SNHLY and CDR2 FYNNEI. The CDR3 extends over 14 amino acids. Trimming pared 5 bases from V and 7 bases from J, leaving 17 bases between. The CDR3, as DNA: TGTGCCAGCAGTCCCCCACCTCGGTTGGGGACCCAGTACTTC. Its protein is CASSPPPRLGTQYF. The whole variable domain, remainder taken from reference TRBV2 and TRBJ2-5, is EPEVTQTPSHQVTQMGQEVILRCVPISNHLYFYWYRQILGQKVEFLVSFYNNEISEKSEIFDDQFSVERPDGSNFTLKIRSTKLEDSAMYFCASSPPPRLGTQYFGPGTRLLVL.

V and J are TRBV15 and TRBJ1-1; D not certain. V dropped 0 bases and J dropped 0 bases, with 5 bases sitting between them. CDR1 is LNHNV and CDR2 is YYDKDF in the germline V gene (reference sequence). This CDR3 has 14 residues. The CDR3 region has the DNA TGTGCCACCAGCAGAGATCTAGTGAACACTGAAGCTTTCTTT. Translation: CATSRDLVNTEAFF.

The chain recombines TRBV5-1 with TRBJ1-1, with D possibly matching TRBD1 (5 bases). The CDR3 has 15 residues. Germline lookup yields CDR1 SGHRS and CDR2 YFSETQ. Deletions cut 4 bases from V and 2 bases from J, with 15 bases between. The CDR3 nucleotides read TGCGCCAGCAGCCCTTACAGGCTAAATAACACTGAAGCTTTCTTT. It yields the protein CASSPYRLNNTEAFF.

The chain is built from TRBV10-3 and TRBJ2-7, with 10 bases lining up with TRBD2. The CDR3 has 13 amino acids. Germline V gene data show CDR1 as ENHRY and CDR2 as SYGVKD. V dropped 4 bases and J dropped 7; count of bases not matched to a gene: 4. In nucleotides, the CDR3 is TGTGCCATCAGTGTAGCGGGAGGAGGAGAGCAGTACTTC. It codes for CAISVAGGGEQYF.

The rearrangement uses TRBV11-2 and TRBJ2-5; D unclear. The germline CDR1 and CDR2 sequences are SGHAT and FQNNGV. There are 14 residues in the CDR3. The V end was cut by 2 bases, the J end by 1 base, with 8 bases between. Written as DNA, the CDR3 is TGTGCCAGCAGCTTATATGGGGTCCAAGAGACCCAGTACTTC. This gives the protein CASSLYGVQETQYF.

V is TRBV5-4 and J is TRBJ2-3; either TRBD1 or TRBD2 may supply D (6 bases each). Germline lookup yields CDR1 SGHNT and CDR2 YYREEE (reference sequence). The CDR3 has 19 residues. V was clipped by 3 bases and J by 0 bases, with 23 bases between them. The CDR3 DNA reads TGTGCCAGCAGCTCTAAGGGGGGCGGAGCTCTTGGTAGCACAGATACGCAGTATTTT. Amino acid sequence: CASSSKGGGALGSTDTQYF.

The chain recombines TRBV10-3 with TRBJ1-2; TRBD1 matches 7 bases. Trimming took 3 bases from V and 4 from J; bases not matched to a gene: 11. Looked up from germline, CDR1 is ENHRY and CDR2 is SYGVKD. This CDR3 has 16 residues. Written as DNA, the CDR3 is TGTGCCATCAGTGACCTAACCACGGACAGGCTCTATGGCTACACCTTC. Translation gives CAISDLTTDRLYGYTF.

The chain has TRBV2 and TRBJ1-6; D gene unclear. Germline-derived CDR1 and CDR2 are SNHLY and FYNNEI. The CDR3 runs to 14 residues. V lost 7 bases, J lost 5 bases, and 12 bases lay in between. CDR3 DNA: TGTGCCAGCATAGGTTCTTCAAATAATTCACCCCTCCACTTT. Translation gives CASIGSSNNSPLHF.

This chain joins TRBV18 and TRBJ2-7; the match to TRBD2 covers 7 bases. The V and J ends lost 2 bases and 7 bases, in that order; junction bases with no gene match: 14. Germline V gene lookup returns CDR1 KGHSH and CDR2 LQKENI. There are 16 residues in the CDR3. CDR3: CASSPWEGSLPGEQYF. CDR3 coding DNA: TGTGCCAGCTCACCATGGGAGGGGTCTCTTCCGGGGGAGCAGTACTTC.

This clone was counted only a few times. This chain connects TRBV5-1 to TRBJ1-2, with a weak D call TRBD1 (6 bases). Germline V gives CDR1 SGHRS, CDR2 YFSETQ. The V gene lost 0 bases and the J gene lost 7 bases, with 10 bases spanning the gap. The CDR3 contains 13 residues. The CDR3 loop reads CASSLEQGGGYTF. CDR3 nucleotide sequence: TGCGCCAGCAGCTTGGAACAGGGAGGTGGCTACACCTTC. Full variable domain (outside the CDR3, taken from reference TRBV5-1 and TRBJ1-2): KAGVTQTPRYLIKTRGQQVTLSCSPISGHRSVSWYQQTPGQGLQFLFEYFSETQRNKGNFPGRFSGRQFSNSRSEMNVSTLELGDSALYLCASSLEQGGGYTFGSGTRLTVV.

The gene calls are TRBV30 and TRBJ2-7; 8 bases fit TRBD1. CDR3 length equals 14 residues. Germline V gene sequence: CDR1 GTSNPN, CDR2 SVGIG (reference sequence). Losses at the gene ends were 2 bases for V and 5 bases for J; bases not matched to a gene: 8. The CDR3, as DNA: TGTGCCTGGAGTAGGGGACAGGTATCGGACGAGCAGTACTTC. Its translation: CAWSRGQVSDEQYF.

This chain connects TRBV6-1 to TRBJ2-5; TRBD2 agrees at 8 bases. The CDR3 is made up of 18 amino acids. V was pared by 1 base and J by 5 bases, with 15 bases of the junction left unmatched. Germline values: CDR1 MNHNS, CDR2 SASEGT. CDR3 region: CASSEDGASGGLGETQYF. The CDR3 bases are TGTGCCAGCAGTGAAGATGGAGCAAGCGGGGGACTAGGGGAGACCCAGTACTTC.

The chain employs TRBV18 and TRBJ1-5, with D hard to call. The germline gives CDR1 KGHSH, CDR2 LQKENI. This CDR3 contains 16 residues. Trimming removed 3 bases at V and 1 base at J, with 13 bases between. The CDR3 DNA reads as TGTGCCAGCTCACCGTCGGAGGGTTGGAGCAATCAGCCCCAGCATTTT. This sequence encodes CASSPSEGWSNQPQHF.

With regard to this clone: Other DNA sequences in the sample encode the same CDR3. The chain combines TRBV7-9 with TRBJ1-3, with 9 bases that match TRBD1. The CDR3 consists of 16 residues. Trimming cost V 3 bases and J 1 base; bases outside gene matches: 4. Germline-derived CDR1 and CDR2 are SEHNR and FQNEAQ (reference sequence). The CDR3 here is CASSLGTGTSGNTIYF. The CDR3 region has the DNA TGTGCCAGCAGCTTGGGGACAGGGACGTCTGGAAACACCATATATTTT.

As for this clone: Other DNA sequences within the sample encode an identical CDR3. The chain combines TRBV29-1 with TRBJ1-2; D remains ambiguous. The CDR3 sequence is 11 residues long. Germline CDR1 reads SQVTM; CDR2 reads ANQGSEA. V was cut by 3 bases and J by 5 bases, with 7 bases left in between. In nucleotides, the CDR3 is TGCAGCGTTGAGCAAGGATATGGCTACACCTTC. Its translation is CSVEQGYGYTF.

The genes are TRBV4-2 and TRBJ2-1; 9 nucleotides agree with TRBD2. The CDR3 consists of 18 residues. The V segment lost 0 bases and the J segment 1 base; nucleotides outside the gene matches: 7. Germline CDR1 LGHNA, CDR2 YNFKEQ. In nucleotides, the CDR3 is TGTGCCAGCAGCCAAGACCCGCTAGCGGGGATATCCTACAATGAGCAGTTCTTC. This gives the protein CASSQDPLAGISYNEQFF.

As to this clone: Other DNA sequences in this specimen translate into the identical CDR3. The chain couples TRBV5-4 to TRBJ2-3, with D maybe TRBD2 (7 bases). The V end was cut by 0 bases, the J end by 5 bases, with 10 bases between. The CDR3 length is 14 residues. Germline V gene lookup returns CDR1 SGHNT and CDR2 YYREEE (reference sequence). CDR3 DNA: TGTGCCAGCAGCTTGGGGGGGGGCCAAGATACGCAGTATTTT. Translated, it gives CASSLGGGQDTQYF.

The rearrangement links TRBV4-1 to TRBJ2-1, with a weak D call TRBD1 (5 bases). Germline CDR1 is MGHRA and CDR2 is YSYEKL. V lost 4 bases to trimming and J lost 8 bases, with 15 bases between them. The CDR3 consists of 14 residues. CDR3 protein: CASSLEPGIDEQFF. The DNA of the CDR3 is TGCGCCAGCAGCCTCGAACCAGGGATCGATGAGCAGTTCTTC.

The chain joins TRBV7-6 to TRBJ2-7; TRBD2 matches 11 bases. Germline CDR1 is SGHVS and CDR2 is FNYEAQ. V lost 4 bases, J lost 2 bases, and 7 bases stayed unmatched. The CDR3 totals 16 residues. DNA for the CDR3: TGTGCCAGCAGCTCCCACTTAGCGGGAGGGCCCTACGAGCAGTACTTC. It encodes CASSSHLAGGPYEQYF.

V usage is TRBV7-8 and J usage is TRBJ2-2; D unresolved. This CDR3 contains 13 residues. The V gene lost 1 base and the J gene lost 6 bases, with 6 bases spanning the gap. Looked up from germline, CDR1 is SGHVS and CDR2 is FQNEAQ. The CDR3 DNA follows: TGTGCCAGCAGCTTAGATGGTCCCGGGGAGCTGTTTTTT. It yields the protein CASSLDGPGELFF.

The CDR3 loop reads CASSEPPETQYF. CDR3 in DNA: TGTGCCAGCAGTGAACCTCCCGAGACCCAGTACTTC. This chain uses TRBV6-1 with TRBJ2-5, with unresolved D. The CDR3 runs to 12 residues. V lost 2 bases, J lost 5 bases, and 6 bases lay in between. The germline V gene encodes CDR1 MNHNS and CDR2 SASEGT.

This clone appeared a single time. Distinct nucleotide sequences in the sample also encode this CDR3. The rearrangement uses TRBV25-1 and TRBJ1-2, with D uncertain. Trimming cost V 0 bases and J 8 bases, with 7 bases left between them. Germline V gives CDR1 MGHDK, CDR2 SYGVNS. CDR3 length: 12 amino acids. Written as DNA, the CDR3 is TGTGCCAGCAGTGAATATACAAGGGGCTACACCTTC. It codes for CASSEYTRGYTF.